The 27 T cell receptor beta chains below come from one sample, sequenced in a study of radiotherapy plus CTLA-4 blockade in lung cancer. Sequencing was performed with immunoSEQ multiplex PCR; in TCRdb, only in-frame clones are kept and a portion is missing. This sample has approximately 25,000 clones; roughly 79% occur once, and the top ten carry around 24%. The material sequenced was peripheral blood, taken from a patient treated with radiotherapy plus ipilimumab. The source of these receptors is a human donor with non-small cell lung cancer that progressed on radiotherapy plus ipilimumab.

In its sample, this clone was seen a few times. The chain joins TRBV4-1 to TRBJ2-7; no clear D gene. Germline V CDR1 and CDR2: MGHRA, YSYEKL. V was trimmed by 6 bases and J by 1 base, leaving 10 bases between them. This CDR3 region has 13 residues. CDR3 DNA: TGCGCCAGCAGTTTCGGCCCTTCCTACGAGCAGTACTTC. Translation gives CASSFGPSYEQYF.

The V gene is TRBV7-3, the J gene TRBJ2-3, with 10 bases lining up with TRBD2. Germline lookup yields CDR1 SGHTA and CDR2 FQGTGA. The ends lost 2 bases at V and 4 bases at J; junction bases unmatched: 6. This CDR3 spans 16 amino acids. As DNA, the CDR3 is TGTGCCAGCAGCTTAGGCCTAGCGGGAGACGCAGATACGCAGTATTTT. Protein sequence: CASSLGLAGDADTQYF.

The J gene is TRBJ1-5, the V gene TRBV5-6, with TRBD1 matching 10 bases. V shed 4 bases and J 1 base; nucleotides not matched to a gene: 8. This CDR3 region has 17 residues. The germline CDR1 and CDR2 sequences are SGHDT and YYEEEE. CDR3 region: CASSEGQGTTSNQPQHF. In DNA form, the CDR3 reads TGTGCCAGCAGCGAGGGACAGGGGACAACAAGCAATCAGCCCCAGCATTTT. The full variable domain, in which reference TRBV5-6 and TRBJ1-5 provide the parts outside the CDR3, is DAGVTQSPTHLIKTRGQQVTLRCSPKSGHDTVSWYQQALGQGPQFIFQYYEEEERQRGNFPDRFSGHQFPNYSSELNVNALLLGDSALYLCASSEGQGTTSNQPQHFGDGTRLSIL.

The chain combines TRBV7-6 with TRBJ2-7, with no clear D. Germline-derived CDR1 and CDR2 are SGHVS and FNYEAQ. The V end was cut by 5 bases, the J end by 3 bases, with 11 bases between. The CDR3 contains 13 residues. Written as DNA, the CDR3 is TGTGCCAGCAGCCAGGACGGTGACTACGAGCAGTACTTC. It yields the protein CASSQDGDYEQYF.

Only one count was recorded for this clone. The rearrangement joins TRBV4-3 to TRBJ2-3; 9 bases agree with TRBD2. The V gene's germline CDR1 is LGHNA and CDR2 YSLEER. This CDR3 spans 16 amino acids. V gave up 0 bases and J gave up 4 bases; unmatched junction bases: 5. In DNA form, the CDR3 reads TGCGCCAGCAGCCAAGAAGGTCGCGGGAGGGCAGATACGCAGTATTTT. The encoded protein is CASSQEGRGRADTQYF.

The V and J genes are TRBV4-3 and TRBJ1-1; 8 nucleotides align to TRBD1. Germline loops: CDR1 LGHNA, CDR2 YSLEER. CDR3 length equals 14 residues. V trimming: 6 bases; J trimming: 2 bases; junction bases outside the gene matches: 5. The CDR3 DNA reads TGCGCCAGCAGTCGACAGGGGTCAAACACTGAAGCTTTCTTT. As protein: CASSRQGSNTEAFF.

This sequence joins TRBV27 and TRBJ2-1, with 7 bases matching TRBD2. Germline CDR1 and CDR2: MNHEY and SMNVEV (reference sequence). The junction had 12 bases not matched to a gene; V was cut back by 6 bases and J by 4 bases. The CDR3 totals 16 residues. The CDR3 reads CASSPVRLAVYNEQFF. The CDR3 nucleotides are TGTGCCAGCAGCCCCGTCCGGCTAGCGGTTTACAATGAGCAGTTCTTC.

V usage is TRBV5-1 and J usage is TRBJ2-3; a possible D gene is TRBD1 (6 bases). The CDR3 loop spans 14 amino acids. Trimming removed 4 bases from V and 4 bases from J, with 13 bases in between. Germline V gene sequence: CDR1 SGHRS, CDR2 YFSETQ. The CDR3 here is CASSPIQGADTQYF. The CDR3 DNA sequence: TGCGCCAGCAGCCCCATACAGGGAGCAGATACGCAGTATTTT.

This clone was picked up one time. The V call is TRBV5-4, the J call TRBJ2-1, with a possible D match to TRBD2 (5 bases). V lost 4 bases and J 6 bases, leaving 11 bases between the germline ends. CDR1 is SGHNT and CDR2 is YYREEE in the germline V gene (reference sequence). The CDR3 sequence is 13 residues long. In DNA, the CDR3 is TGTGCCAGCAGCGTGCGGACTGTCAATGAGCAGTTCTTC. Its translation: CASSVRTVNEQFF.

The chain recombines TRBV5-1 with TRBJ2-1; a weak D match, TRBD2 (5 bases). Germline lookup yields CDR1 SGHRS and CDR2 YFSETQ. Deletions cut 3 bases from V and 15 bases from J, with 16 bases between. The CDR3 consists of 12 residues. In DNA form, the CDR3 reads TGCGCCAGCAGCTCCCAGGACTCTGGAGGGTTCTTC. This gives the protein CASSSQDSGGFF.

The genes are TRBV10-3 and TRBJ1-5; TRBD1 aligns across 11 bases. The CDR3 extends over 15 amino acids. Germline assignment: CDR1 ENHRY and CDR2 SYGVKD. Germline trimming cut 6 bases from V and 5 bases from J; bases unmatched to any gene: 6. The CDR3 DNA is TGTGCCATCAGCGCGGGACAGGGGGTCGATCAGCCCCAGCATTTT. It codes for CAISAGQGVDQPQHF.

The chain uses TRBV27 and TRBJ1-2; D perhaps matches TRBD1 (5 bases). This CDR3 contains 16 residues. Germline CDR1 and CDR2: MNHEY and SMNVEV (reference sequence). V was pared by 4 bases and J by 3 bases, with 18 bases between. Here the CDR3 reads CASSSLRGGKDYGYTF. CDR3 coding DNA: TGTGCCAGCAGTTCTCTCCGGGGGGGGAAGGACTATGGCTACACCTTC.

This chain joins TRBV7-6 and TRBJ1-1; D is uncertain. This CDR3 is 14 amino acids long. Germline values: CDR1 SGHVS, CDR2 FNYEAQ. Trimming took off 1 base at V and 4 bases at J, with 10 bases between the two ends. CDR3 sequence (DNA): TGTGCCAGCAGCTTAGGACCCGCAGGCACTGAAGCTTTCTTT. Its translation is CASSLGPAGTEAFF.

V gene TRBV29-1 combines with J gene TRBJ2-3; 12 nucleotides match TRBD1. This CDR3 region has 14 residues. Trimming removed 6 bases from V and 3 bases from J; junction bases left unmatched: 4. Germline V lookup: CDR1 SQVTM, CDR2 ANQGSEA. CDR3 sequence reads: CSVGDRGRTDTQYF. The CDR3 coding sequence is TGCAGCGTGGGGGACAGGGGGCGAACAGATACGCAGTATTTT.

This chain links TRBV19 with TRBJ2-7; D unclear. This CDR3 region has 11 residues. V was clipped by 1 base and J by 4 bases, with 2 bases between them. Germline loops: CDR1 LNHDA, CDR2 SQIVND (reference sequence). CDR3 nucleotides: TGTGCCAGTAGTATAGGATACGAGCAGTACTTC. Protein: CASSIGYEQYF.

This chain uses TRBV5-1 with TRBJ1-1, with D perhaps TRBD1 (5 bases). Germline V gene data show CDR1 as SGHRS and CDR2 as YFSETQ. The CDR3 consists of 14 residues. V shed 0 bases and J shed 5 bases, with 11 bases lying between them. CDR3 amino acids: CASSLAGRETEAFF. The CDR3 nucleotides are TGCGCCAGCAGCTTGGCCGGCAGGGAAACTGAAGCTTTCTTT.

The V gene is TRBV6-6, the J gene TRBJ1-5; 10 positions agree with TRBD1. Looked up from germline, CDR1 is MNHNY and CDR2 is SVGAGI (reference sequence). J was trimmed by 4 bases and V by 5 bases; bases with no gene match: 5. The CDR3 loop spans 15 amino acids. The CDR3 DNA sequence: TGTGCCAGCAGTGCCGGACAGGGGGGAAATCAGCCCCAGCATTTT. It translates to CASSAGQGGNQPQHF.

The V call is TRBV11-2, the J call TRBJ2-1, with a tentative D call TRBD2 (6 bases). Germline V gene data show CDR1 as SGHAT and CDR2 as FQNNGV. V gave up 4 bases and J gave up 9 bases, with 16 bases separating them. CDR3 length: 14 amino acids. CDR3 region: CASSSSGFLVEQFF. The CDR3 DNA follows: TGTGCCAGCAGCTCGAGCGGGTTTTTGGTTGAGCAGTTCTTC.

V gene TRBV28 combines with J gene TRBJ1-1; D unclear. CDR3 size: 11 residues. Germline-derived CDR1 and CDR2 are MDHEN and SYDVKM. In DNA form, the CDR3 reads TGTCGGTCAGGCTCGGAGACTGAAGCTTTCTTT. This sequence encodes CRSGSETEAFF.

The chain employs TRBV18 and TRBJ2-5; D remains unclear. Germline CDR1 is KGHSH and CDR2 is LQKENI. This CDR3 region has 13 residues. The V gene lost 7 bases and the J gene lost 5 bases, with 14 bases spanning the gap. The CDR3 protein is CASFTGTFETQYF. DNA for the CDR3: TGTGCCAGCTTCACGGGCACTTTCGAGACCCAGTACTTC. Looking up the rest from reference TRBV18 and TRBJ2-5 gives the full variable domain: NAGVMQNPRHLVRRRGQEARLRCSPMKGHSHVYWYRQLPEEGLKFMVYLQKENIIDESGMPKERFSAEFPKEGPSILRIQQVVRGDSAAYFCASFTGTFETQYFGPGTRLLVL.

The chain carries TRBV7-3 and TRBJ1-1; D not resolved. Deletions cut 1 base from V and 4 bases from J, with 13 bases between. The CDR3 consists of 15 residues. Germline assignment: CDR1 SGHTA and CDR2 FQGTGA. The CDR3 bases are TGTGCCAGCAGCTTAAGCGGACGGTTGGGCACTGAAGCTTTCTTT. Its protein is CASSLSGRLGTEAFF.

The V gene is TRBV7-3, the J gene TRBJ2-2; 9 nucleotides agree with TRBD2. The CDR3 runs to 16 residues. J gave up 4 bases and V 5 bases, and 8 bases lay outside the gene matches. Looked up from germline, CDR1 is SGHTA and CDR2 is FQGTGA. DNA for the CDR3: TGTGCCAGCAGCCCGCCCGGAGCGGGAGGCACCGGGGAGCTGTTTTTT. It codes for CASSPPGAGGTGELFF.

CDR3 coding DNA: TGTGCCAGCAGCGTATGGGACAGGATTAATTCACCCCTCCACTTT. Its protein product is CASSVWDRINSPLHF. The chain recombines TRBV9 with TRBJ1-6; 8 nucleotides match TRBD1. The germline gives CDR1 SGDLS, CDR2 YYNGEE. After removal of 1 base from V and 6 bases from J, the junction contained 3 bases not matched to a gene. There are 15 residues in the CDR3. Filled out from reference TRBV9 and TRBJ1-6, the complete variable domain reads DSGVTQTPKHLITATGQRVTLRCSPRSGDLSVYWYQQSLDQGLQFLIQYYNGEERAKGNILERFSAQQFPDLHSELNLSSLELGDSALYFCASSVWDRINSPLHFGNGTRLTVT.

This sequence joins TRBV15 and TRBJ2-6; 11 bases agree with TRBD1. CDR1 is LNHNV, CDR2 YYDKDF, per germline (reference sequence). The trim removed 3 bases at V and 1 base at J, leaving 5 bases unmatched. The CDR3 covers 18 residues. The CDR3 sequence: CATSRGTGGGSGANVLTF. DNA of the CDR3: TGTGCCACCAGCAGGGGGACAGGGGGTGGTTCTGGGGCCAACGTCCTGACTTTC. The complete variable domain, with remaining parts taken from reference TRBV15 and TRBJ2-6, reads DAMVIQNPRYQVTQFGKPVTLSCSQTLNHNVMYWYQQKSSQAPKLLFHYYDKDFNNEADTPDNFQSRRPNTSFCFLDIRSPGLGDTAMYLCATSRGTGGGSGANVLTFGAGSRLTVL.

The V and J genes are TRBV23-1 and TRBJ2-7; D may be TRBD2 (6 bases). TRBV23-1 is flagged as an ORF with uncertain function. This CDR3 has 14 amino acids. The V and J ends lost 6 bases and 3 bases respectively, with 15 bases between them. CDR3 amino acids: CASRGTGELYEQYF. The DNA of the CDR3 is TGCGCCAGCAGGGGGACGGGGGAGCTCTACGAGCAGTACTTC.

The V call is TRBV5-1, the J call TRBJ1-1, with a tentative D call TRBD1 (6 bases). Trimming removed 0 bases at V and 4 bases at J, with 16 bases between. The CDR3 totals 16 residues. In germline, CDR1 is SGHRS, CDR2 YFSETQ. The CDR3 DNA is TGCGCCAGCAGCTTGGCCCTTCAGGGGTTTGCCACTGAAGCTTTCTTT. Translation: CASSLALQGFATEAFF.

The V call is TRBV27, the J call TRBJ1-1; the match to TRBD1 covers 8 bases. Germline loops: CDR1 MNHEY, CDR2 SMNVEV (reference sequence). Germline trimming cut 5 bases from V and 0 bases from J; bases unmatched to any gene: 11. This CDR3 has 17 amino acids. The CDR3 is CASSPLTGTGLNTEAFF. CDR3 coding DNA: TGTGCCAGCAGTCCGTTAACCGGGACAGGTTTGAACACTGAAGCTTTCTTT.